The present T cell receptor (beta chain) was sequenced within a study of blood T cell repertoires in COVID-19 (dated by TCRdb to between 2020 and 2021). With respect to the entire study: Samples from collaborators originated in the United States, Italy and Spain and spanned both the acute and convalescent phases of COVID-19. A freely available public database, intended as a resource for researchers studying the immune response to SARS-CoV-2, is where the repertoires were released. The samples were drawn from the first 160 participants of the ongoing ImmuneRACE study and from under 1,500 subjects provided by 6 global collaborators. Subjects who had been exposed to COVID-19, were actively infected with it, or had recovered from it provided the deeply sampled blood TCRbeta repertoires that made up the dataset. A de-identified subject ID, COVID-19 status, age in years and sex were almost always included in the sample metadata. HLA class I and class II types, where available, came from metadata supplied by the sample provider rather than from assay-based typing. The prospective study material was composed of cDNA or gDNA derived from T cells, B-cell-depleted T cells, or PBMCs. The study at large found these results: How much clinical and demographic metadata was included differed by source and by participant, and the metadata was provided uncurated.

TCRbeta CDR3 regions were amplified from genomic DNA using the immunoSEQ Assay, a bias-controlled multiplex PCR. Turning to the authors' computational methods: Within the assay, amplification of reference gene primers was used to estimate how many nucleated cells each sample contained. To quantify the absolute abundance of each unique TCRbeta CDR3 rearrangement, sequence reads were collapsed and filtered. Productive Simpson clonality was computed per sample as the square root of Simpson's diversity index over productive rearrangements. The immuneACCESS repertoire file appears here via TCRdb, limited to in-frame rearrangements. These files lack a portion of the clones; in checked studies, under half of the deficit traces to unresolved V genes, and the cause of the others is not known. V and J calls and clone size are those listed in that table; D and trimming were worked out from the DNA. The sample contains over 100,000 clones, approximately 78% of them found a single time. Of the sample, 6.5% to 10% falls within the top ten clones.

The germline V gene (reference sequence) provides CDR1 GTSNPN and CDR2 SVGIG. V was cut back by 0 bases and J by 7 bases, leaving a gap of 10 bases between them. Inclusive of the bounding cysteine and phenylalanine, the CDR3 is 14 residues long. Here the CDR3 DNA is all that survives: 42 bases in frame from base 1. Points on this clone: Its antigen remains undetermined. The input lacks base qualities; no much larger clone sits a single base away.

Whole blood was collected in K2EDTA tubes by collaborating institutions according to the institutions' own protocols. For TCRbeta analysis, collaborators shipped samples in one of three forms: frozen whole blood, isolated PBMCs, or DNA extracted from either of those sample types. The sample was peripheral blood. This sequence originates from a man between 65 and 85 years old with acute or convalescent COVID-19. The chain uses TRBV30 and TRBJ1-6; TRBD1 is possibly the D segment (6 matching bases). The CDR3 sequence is CAWSVGQQNSPLHF. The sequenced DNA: TGTGCCTGGAGTGTTGGACAGCAAAATTCACCCCTCCACTTT.